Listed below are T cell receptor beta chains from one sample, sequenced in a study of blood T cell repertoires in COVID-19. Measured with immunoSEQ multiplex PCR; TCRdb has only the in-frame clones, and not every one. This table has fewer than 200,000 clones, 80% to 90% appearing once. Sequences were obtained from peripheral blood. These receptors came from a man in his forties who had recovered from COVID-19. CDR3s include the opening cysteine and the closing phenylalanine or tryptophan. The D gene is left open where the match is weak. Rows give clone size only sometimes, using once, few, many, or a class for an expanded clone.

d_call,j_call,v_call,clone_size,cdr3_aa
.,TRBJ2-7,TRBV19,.,CASNGSLYEQYF
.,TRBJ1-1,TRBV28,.,CASSQWLASTEAFF
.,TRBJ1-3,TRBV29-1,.,CSVKLGGRHTIYF
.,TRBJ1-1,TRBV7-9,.,CASSLDASMNTEAFF
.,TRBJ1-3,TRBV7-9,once,CASSLSEGNTIYF
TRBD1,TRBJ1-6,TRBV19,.,CAGGTGPSSPLHF
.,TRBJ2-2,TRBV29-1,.,CSGRGTGELFF
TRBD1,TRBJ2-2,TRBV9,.,CASSTSRGQNTGELFF
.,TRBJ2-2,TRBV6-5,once,CASSIRGSNTGELFF
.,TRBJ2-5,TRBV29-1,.,CSVDGWQEETQYF
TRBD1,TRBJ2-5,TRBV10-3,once,CAISEGTDQETQYF
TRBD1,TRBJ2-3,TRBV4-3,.,CASSRDRGRTDTQYF
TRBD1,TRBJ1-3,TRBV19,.,CASNGQGSSGNTIYF
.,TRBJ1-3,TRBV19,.,CASSTDTGNTIYF
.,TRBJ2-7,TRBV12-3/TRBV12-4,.,CASGQLLYEQYF
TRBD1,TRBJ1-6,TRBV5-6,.,CASSPKQGVGNSPLHF
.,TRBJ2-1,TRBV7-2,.,CASSDYLDNEQFF
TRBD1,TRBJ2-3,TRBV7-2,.,CASGRDRGTDTQYF
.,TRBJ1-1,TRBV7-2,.,CASSFAGGGTEAFF
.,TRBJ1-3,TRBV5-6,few,CASSFSSSGNTIYF
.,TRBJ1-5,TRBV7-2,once,CASSLEGGANQPQHF
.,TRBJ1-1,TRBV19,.,CASSHTGKMMNTEAFF
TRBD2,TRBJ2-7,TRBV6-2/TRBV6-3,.,CASSYLAGPYEQYF
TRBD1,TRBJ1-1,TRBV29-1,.,CSAQTGEGSEAFF
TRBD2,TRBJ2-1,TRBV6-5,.,CASSSASGPYNEQFF
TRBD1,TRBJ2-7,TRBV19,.,CATHRGEYPYEQYF
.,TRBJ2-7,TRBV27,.,CASSPGVREQYF
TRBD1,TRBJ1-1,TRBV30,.,CAWDKQGRMNTEAFF
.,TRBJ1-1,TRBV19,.,CASSIREDTEAFF
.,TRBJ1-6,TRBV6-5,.,CASSYGGGYNSPLHF
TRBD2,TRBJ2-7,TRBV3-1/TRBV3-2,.,CASSPQRGGYYEQYF
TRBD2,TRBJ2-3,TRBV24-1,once,CATGGKRENTDTQYF
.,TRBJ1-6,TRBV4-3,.,CASSQDFGSPLHF
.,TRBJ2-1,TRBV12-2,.,CASRFSSSGGANEQFF
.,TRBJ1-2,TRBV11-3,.,CASSLAGMGSRGYTF
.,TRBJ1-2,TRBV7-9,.,CASREAGQEGYGYTF
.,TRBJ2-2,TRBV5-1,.,CASSLGGATGELFF
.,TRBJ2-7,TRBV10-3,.,CAISDNRFYEQYF
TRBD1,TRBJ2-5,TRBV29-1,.,CSTSGGAETQYF
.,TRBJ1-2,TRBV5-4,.,CASSLGAEGYGYTF